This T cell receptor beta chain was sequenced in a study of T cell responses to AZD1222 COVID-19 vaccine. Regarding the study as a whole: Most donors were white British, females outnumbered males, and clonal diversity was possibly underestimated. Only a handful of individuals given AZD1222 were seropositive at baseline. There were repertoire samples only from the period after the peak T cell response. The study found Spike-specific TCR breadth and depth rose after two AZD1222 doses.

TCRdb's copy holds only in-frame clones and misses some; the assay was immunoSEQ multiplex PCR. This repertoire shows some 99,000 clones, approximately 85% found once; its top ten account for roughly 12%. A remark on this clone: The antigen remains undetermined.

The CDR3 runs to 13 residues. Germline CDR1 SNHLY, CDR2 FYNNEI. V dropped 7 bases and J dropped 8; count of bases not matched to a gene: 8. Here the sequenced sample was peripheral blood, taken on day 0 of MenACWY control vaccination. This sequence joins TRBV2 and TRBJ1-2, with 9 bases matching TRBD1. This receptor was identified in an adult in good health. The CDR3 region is CASNPGTGSGYTF. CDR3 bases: TGTGCCAGCAACCCCGGGACAGGGAGCGGCTACACCTTC.